This T cell receptor (beta chain) was sequenced for a study of blood T cell repertoires in COVID-19. The count of this clone is one. Original processing methods: The authors estimated nucleated cell counts from reference gene primer amplification. Method: immunoSEQ multiplex PCR; TCRdb's copy keeps in-frame clones and lacks some. The V and J calls and the clone size are those of that table, but D and trimming were determined from the DNA. The sample lists fewer than 250,000 clones; 80% to 85% were seen once. From germline, CDR1 is SGHVS and CDR2 FNYEAQ. The CDR3 sequence is 11 residues long. The V gene lost 6 bases and the J gene lost 9 bases, with 9 bases spanning the gap.

The chain couples TRBV7-6 to TRBJ2-1; D ambiguous. The TCR sequence derives from a human donor in a cohort sampled during active COVID-19. The sample was peripheral blood. The CDR3 spells CASSSAAEQFF. The CDR3 region has the DNA TGTGCCAGCAGTTCCGCGGCTGAGCAGTTCTTC. Filled out from reference TRBV7-6 and TRBJ2-1, the complete variable domain reads GAGVSQSPRYKVTKRGQDVALRCDPISGHVSLYWYRQALGQGPEFLTYFNYEAQQDKSGLPNDRFSAERPEGSISTLTIQRTEQRDSAMYRCASSSAAEQFFGPGTRLTVL.